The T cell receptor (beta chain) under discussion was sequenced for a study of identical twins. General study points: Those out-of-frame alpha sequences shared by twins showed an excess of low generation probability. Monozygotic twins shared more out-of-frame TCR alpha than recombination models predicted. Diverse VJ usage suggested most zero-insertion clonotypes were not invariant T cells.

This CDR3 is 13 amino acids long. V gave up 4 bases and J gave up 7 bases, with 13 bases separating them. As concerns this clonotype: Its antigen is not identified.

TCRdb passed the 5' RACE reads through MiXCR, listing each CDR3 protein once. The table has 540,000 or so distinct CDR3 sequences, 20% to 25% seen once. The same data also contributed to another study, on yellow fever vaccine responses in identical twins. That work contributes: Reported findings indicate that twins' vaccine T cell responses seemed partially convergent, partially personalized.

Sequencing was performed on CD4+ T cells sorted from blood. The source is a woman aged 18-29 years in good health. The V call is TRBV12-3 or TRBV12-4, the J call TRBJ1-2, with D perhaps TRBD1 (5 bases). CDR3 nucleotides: TGTGCCAGCAGTTCCGGCAGGGTGCTTGGCTACACCTTC. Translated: CASSSGRVLGYTF.